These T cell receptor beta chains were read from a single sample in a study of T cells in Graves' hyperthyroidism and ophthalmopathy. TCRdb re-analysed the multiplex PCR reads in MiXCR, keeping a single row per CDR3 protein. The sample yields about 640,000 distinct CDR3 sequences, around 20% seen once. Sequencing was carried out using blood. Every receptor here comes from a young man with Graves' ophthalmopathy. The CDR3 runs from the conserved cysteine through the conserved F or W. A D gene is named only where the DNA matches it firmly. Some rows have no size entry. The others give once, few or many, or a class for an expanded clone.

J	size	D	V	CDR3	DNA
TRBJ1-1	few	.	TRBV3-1	CASSQDSKVGLAGTEALF	TGTGCCAGCAGCCAAGATAGCAAAGTGGGACTAGCAGGGACTGAAGCTCTCTTT
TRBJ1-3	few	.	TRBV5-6	CASYSLGLGQRDTIYF	TGTGCCAGCTACTCTTTGGGGCTGGGCCAGAGGGACACCATATATTTT
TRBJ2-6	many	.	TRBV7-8	CASSLRDFSLLSLSGANVLTF	TGTGCCAGCAGCTTACGGGACTTCTCCCTCCTCTCTCTCTCTGGGGCCAACGTCCTGACTTTC
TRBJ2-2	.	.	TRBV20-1	CSAREPDTGELFF	TGCAGTGCTAGAGAACCTGACACCGGGGAGCTGTTTTTT
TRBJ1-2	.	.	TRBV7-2	CASSLTGSVDYGYTF	TGTGCCAGCAGTCTTACAGGGTCGGTGGACTATGGCTACACCTTC
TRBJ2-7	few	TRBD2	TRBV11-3	CASSRTRAGEQYF	TGTGCCAGCAGCCGGACTAGGGCCGGCGAGCAGTACTTC
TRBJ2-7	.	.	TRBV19	CASSMKDIGNGQYF	TGTGCCAGTAGTATGAAGGATATCGGAAACGGGCAGTACTTC
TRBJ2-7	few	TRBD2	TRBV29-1	CSGLAGGSRDEQYF	TGCAGCGGGCTAGCGGGAGGGTCTCGGGACGAGCAGTACTTC
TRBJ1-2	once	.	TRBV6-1	CASRALGVEGYTF	TGTGCCAGCAGGGCCTTAGGGGTGGAAGGCTACACCTTC
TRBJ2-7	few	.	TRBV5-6	CASSPVTSDVNEQYF	TGTGCCAGCAGCCCCGTGACGAGCGACGTCAACGAGCAGTACTTC
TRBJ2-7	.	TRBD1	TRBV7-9	CASSRQGHEQYF	TGTGCCAGCAGCCGACAGGGCCACGAGCAGTACTTC
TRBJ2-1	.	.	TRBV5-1	CASSLGGSLGSNEQFF	TGCGCCAGCAGCTTGGGGGGCTCACTCGGGAGCAATGAGCAGTTCTTC
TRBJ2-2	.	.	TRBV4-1	CASSQLQGAGELFF	TGCGCCAGCAGCCAATTACAGGGCGCCGGGGAGCTGTTTTTT
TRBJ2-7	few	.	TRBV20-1	CSASLTSPRASSYEQYF	TGCAGTGCTTCCCTCACTTCCCCTAGGGCGAGCTCCTACGAGCAGTACTTC
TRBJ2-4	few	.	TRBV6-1	CASSRRGVAENIQYF	TGTGCCAGCAGTCGCCGTGGGGTAGCGGAAAACATTCAGTACTTC
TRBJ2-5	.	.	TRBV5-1	CASTKYGADRETQYF	TGCGCCAGCACGAAGTATGGCGCAGATAGGGAGACCCAGTACTTC
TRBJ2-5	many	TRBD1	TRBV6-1	CASSEAVGQQETQYF	TGTGCCAGCAGTGAAGCGGTGGGACAGCAAGAGACCCAGTACTTC
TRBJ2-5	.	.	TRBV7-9	CASSLAESIGETQYF	TGTGCCAGCAGCTTAGCCGAATCTATAGGGGAGACCCAGTACTTC
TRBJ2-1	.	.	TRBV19	CASRTGHYNEQFF	TGTGCCAGTAGAACGGGCCACTACAATGAGCAGTTCTTC
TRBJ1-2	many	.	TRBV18	CASSPRQGDGYTF	TGTGCCAGCTCACCACGCCAGGGAGATGGCTACACCTTC
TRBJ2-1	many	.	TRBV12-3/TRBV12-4	CASRASDRSGYEQFF	TGTGCCAGCAGGGCCTCCGACAGGTCCGGCTATGAGCAGTTCTTC
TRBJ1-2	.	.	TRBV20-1	CSARDRENYGYTF	TGCAGTGCTAGAGATCGGGAAAACTATGGCTACACCTTC
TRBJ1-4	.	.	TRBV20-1	CSARGPGGEKLFF	TGCAGTGCTAGAGGGCCCGGTGGGGAAAAACTGTTTTTT
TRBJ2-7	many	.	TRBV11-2	CASSLRTAYEQYF	TGTGCCAGCAGCCTAAGGACAGCCTACGAGCAGTACTTC
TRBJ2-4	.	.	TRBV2	CASSDFGQKNIQYF	TGTGCCAGCAGTGATTTTGGACAGAAAAACATTCAGTACTTC
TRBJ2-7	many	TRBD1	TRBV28	CASSRQGLDYEQYF	TGTGCCAGCAGTCGACAGGGGCTCGACTACGAGCAGTACTTC
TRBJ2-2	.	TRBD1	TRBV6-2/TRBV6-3	CAGRGTGLTGELFF	TGTGCCGGCAGGGGGACAGGGCTTACCGGGGAGCTGTTTTTT
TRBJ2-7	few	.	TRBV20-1	CSVADYRYEQYF	TGCAGTGTGGCGGATTACCGCTACGAGCAGTACTTC
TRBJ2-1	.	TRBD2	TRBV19	CASSMSGTYNEQFF	TGTGCCAGTAGTATGAGCGGGACCTACAATGAGCAGTTCTTC
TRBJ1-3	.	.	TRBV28	CASSLMGPWVGNTIYF	TGTGCCAGCAGTTTAATGGGGCCCTGGGTTGGAAACACCATATATTTT
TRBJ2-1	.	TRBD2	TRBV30	CAWSVGSGSIDEQFF	TGTGCCTGGAGTGTTGGTAGCGGGAGTATCGATGAGCAGTTCTTC
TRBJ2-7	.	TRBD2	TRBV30	CAWSVPGGRAYFSFYEQYF	TGTGCCTGGAGTGTACCGGGCGGGAGGGCCTATTTTTCGTTCTACGAGCAGTACTTC
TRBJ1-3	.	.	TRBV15	CATGGTGNTIYF	TGTGCCACCGGCGGGACTGGAAACACCATATATTTT
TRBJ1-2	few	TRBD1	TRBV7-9	CASSLDFGTGDYGYTF	TGTGCCAGCAGCTTGGACTTCGGGACAGGAGACTATGGCTACACCTTC
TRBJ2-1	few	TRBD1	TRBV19	CASRKDRGRGNEQFF	TGTGCCAGTAGGAAGGACAGGGGAAGGGGCAATGAGCAGTTCTTC
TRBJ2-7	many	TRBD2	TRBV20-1	CSALRLAVIYEQYF	TGCAGTGCGCTAAGACTAGCGGTAATTTACGAGCAGTACTTC
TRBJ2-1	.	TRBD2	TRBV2	CASSREGLAGHNEQFF	TGTGCCAGCTCGAGGGAGGGACTAGCGGGTCACAATGAGCAGTTCTTC
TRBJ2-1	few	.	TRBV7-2	CASSSSFGDEQFF	TGTGCCAGCAGCTCTTCCTTTGGGGATGAGCAGTTCTTC